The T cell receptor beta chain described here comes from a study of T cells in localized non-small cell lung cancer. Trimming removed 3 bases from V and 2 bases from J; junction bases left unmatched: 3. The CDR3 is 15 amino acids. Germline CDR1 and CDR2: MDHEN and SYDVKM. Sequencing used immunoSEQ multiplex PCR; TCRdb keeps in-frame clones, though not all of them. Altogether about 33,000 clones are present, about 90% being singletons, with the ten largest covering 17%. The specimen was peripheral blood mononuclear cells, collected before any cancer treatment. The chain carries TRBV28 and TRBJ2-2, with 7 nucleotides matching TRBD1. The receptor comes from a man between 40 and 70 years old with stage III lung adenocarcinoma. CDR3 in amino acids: CASSFPGGNTGELFF. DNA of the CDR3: TGTGCCAGCAGTTTCCCAGGGGGTAACACCGGGGAGCTGTTTTTT.